The entry below gives a single T cell receptor (beta chain) sequence along with its context. Sequencing used immunoSEQ multiplex PCR; TCRdb keeps in-frame clones, though not all of them. The table includes 150,000 to 200,000 clones, approximately 80% detected once. The sample comes from a study of blood T cell repertoires in COVID-19. Study at large: Researchers got acute and convalescent COVID-19 samples from the United States, Italy and Spain. PBMCs, B-cell-depleted T cells, or T cells provided the cDNA or gDNA that made up the material.

CDR1 and CDR2 from the germline V gene are WNHNN and SYGVQD (reference sequence). The CDR3 totals 15 residues. With 6 bases clipped from V and 6 bases from J, the junction kept 7 bases outside the gene matches. The chain combines TRBV10-1 with TRBJ2-3, with 12 bases lining up with TRBD2. The sequence derives from a man between 65 and 80 years old who had recovered from COVID-19. The sequenced sample was peripheral blood. CDR3 in amino acids: CASSSGLAGTDTQYF. The CDR3 DNA reads TGCGCCAGCAGCTCCGGACTAGCGGGAACTGATACGCAGTATTTT.